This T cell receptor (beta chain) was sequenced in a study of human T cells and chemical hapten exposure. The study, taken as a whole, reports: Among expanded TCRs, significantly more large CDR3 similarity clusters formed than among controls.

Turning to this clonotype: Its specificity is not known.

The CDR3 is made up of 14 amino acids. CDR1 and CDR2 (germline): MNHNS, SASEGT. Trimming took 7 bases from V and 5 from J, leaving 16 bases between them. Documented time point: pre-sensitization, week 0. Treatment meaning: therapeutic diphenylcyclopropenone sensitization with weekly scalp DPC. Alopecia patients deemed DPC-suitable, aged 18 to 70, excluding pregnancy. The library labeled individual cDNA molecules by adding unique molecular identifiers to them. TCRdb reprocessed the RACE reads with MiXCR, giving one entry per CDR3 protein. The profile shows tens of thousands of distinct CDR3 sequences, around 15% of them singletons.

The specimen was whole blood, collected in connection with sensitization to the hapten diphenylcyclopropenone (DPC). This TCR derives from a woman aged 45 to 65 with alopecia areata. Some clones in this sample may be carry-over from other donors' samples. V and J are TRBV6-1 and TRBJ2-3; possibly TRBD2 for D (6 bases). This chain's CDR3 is CASTIGREVDTQYF. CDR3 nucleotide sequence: TGTGCCAGCACGATCGGCAGGGAGGTAGATACGCAGTATTTT.